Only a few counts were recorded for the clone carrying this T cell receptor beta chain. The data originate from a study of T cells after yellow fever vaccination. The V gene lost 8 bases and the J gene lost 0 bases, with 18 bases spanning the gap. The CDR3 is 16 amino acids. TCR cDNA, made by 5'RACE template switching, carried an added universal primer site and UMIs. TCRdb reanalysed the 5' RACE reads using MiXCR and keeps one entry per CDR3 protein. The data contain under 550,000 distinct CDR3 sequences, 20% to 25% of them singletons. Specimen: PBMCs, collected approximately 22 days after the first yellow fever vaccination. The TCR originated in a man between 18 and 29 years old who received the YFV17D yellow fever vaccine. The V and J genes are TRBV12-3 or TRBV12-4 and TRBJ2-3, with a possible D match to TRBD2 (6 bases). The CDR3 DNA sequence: TGTGCCAGCTCGCTCACGGGGGTGTCTAGCACAGATACGCAGTATTTT. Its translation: CASSLTGVSSTDTQYF.